Below are 22 T cell receptor beta chains sequenced from a single sample in a study of T cell changes during pregnancy in multiple sclerosis. Data came from immunoSEQ multiplex PCR; TCRdb stores just in-frame clones and leaves some out. This repertoire shows roughly 100,000 clones, less than 95% found once; its top ten account for about 1.5%. The source material was peripheral blood, sampled before pregnancy. These receptors were taken from a female donor with multiple sclerosis, enrolled in a pregnancy study.

V is TRBV27 and J is TRBJ1-5; D not resolved. CDR1 is MNHEY, CDR2 SMNVEV, per germline (reference sequence). This CDR3 is 17 amino acids long. The ends were cut back, 1 base at V and 2 bases at J, with 15 bases in the middle. The CDR3 reads CASSLYPPLEGNQPQHF. CDR3 in DNA: TGTGCCAGCAGTTTATACCCCCCGCTTGAGGGCAATCAGCCCCAGCATTTT.

V usage is TRBV6-6 and J usage is TRBJ2-1; possibly TRBD1 for D (6 bases). The germline gives CDR1 MNHNY, CDR2 SVGAGI (reference sequence). This CDR3 comprises 13 residues. The V end was cut by 6 bases, the J end by 6 bases, with 12 bases between. In DNA form, the CDR3 reads TGTGCCAGCAGGCCTCCGACAGGCAATGAGCAGTTCTTC. This codes for CASRPPTGNEQFF.

The CDR3 region is CASRGQLNTEAFF. The CDR3 nucleotides are TGTGCCAGCAGGGGACAACTTAACACTGAAGCTTTCTTT. The chain uses TRBV14 and TRBJ1-1; tentatively, D is TRBD1 (6 bases). CDR3 length equals 13 residues. Trimming shortened V by 6 bases and J by 2 bases, and 10 bases separated the two germline ends. In germline, CDR1 is SGHDN, CDR2 FVKESK.

The V call is TRBV30, the J call TRBJ1-2, with no clear D. The ends were cut back, 1 base at V and 5 bases at J, with 14 bases in the middle. This CDR3 spans 14 amino acids. Germline CDR1 is GTSNPN and CDR2 is SVGIG (reference sequence). The CDR3 protein is CAWSDQSHAYGYTF. CDR3 coding DNA: TGTGCCTGGAGTGATCAGTCACACGCTTATGGCTACACCTTC.

The chain joins TRBV6-6 to TRBJ2-7; 7 positions agree with TRBD1. The V gene's germline CDR1 is MNHNY and CDR2 SVGAGI (reference sequence). The CDR3 extends over 13 amino acids. V was pared by 4 bases and J by 5 bases, with 5 bases of the junction left unmatched. The CDR3 coding sequence is TGTGCCAGCAGTTCAAGACAGGGCCACGAGCAGTACTTC. This translates into CASSSRQGHEQYF.

The genes are TRBV7-3 and TRBJ1-2, with TRBD1 identical over 9 bases. Trimming at V came to 5 bases and at J to 6 bases, leaving 4 bases not matched to a gene. Germline assignment: CDR1 SGHTA and CDR2 FQGTGA. This CDR3 spans 13 amino acids. As DNA, the CDR3 is TGTGCCAGCAGCCCGGACAGGGGAAATGGCTACACCTTC. Protein: CASSPDRGNGYTF.

The CDR3 nucleotides read TGTGCCAGTAGTATAGGCAGAGACATCCAAGAGACCCAGTACTTC. Translated, it gives CASSIGRDIQETQYF. This chain joins TRBV19 and TRBJ2-5; D unclear. CDR3 length: 15 residues. Germline loops: CDR1 LNHDA, CDR2 SQIVND (reference sequence). V was clipped by 1 base and J by 1 base, with 10 bases between them.

This sequence joins TRBV28 and TRBJ1-2; 9 nucleotides align to TRBD1. From germline, CDR1 is MDHEN and CDR2 SYDVKM. The CDR3 runs to 15 residues. The J segment lost 5 bases and the V segment lost 2 bases, leaving 6 bases of the junction unmatched. DNA of the CDR3: TGTGCCAGCAGTTTACCGATAGGGACAGGGTATGGCTACACCTTC. This translates into CASSLPIGTGYGYTF.

This clone has just one count. This chain links TRBV7-8 with TRBJ2-1, with 11 bases matching TRBD1. CDR3 size: 16 residues. From germline, CDR1 is SGHVS and CDR2 FQNEAQ. V lost 5 bases, J lost 5 bases, and 8 bases stayed unmatched. CDR3 sequence: CASSPTGTGGDNEQFF. The DNA of the CDR3 is TGTGCCAGCAGCCCGACCGGGACAGGGGGGGACAATGAGCAGTTCTTC.

The V and J genes are TRBV9 and TRBJ1-1; 9 nucleotides align to TRBD1. The CDR3 length is 15 residues. Germline loops: CDR1 SGDLS, CDR2 YYNGEE. Trimming at V came to 4 bases and at J to 0 bases, leaving 4 bases not matched to a gene. CDR3 sequence: CASSSGQGMNTEAFF. The CDR3 DNA reads as TGTGCCAGCAGCTCTGGACAGGGGATGAACACTGAAGCTTTCTTT.

V and J are TRBV30 and TRBJ1-2; D unclear. Trimming pared 5 bases from V and 5 bases from J, leaving 6 bases between. Germline V gives CDR1 GTSNPN, CDR2 SVGIG (reference sequence). This CDR3 has 10 residues. The CDR3 spells CAWDGYGYTF. Here the CDR3 DNA reads TGTGCCTGGGACGGGTATGGCTACACCTTC.

The chain recombines TRBV4-1 with TRBJ1-5, with D hard to call. V shed 1 base and J shed 7 bases, with 14 bases lying between them. The germline V gene has CDR1 MGHRA and CDR2 YSYEKL. The CDR3 sequence is 15 residues long. The CDR3, as DNA: TGCGCCAGCAGCCAAGTTGAGGGTCCCCCGCAGCCCCAGCATTTT. Its translation is CASSQVEGPPQPQHF.

The chain links TRBV10-2 to TRBJ1-2, with 9 bases fitting TRBD1. V was pared by 6 bases and J by 7 bases, with 9 bases of the junction left unmatched. Germline lookup yields CDR1 WSHSY and CDR2 SAAADI. The CDR3 is 14 amino acids. The CDR3 DNA sequence: TGCGCCAGCAGCGATACAGGGGGCGAAGGTGGCTACACCTTC. Translating gives CASSDTGGEGGYTF.

J is TRBJ1-1 and V is TRBV27; 10 bases are shared with TRBD1. V shed 7 bases and J 5 bases; nucleotides not matched to a gene: 19. Germline V gene lookup returns CDR1 MNHEY and CDR2 SMNVEV (reference sequence). This CDR3 has 18 amino acids. CDR3 nucleotide sequence: TGTGCCAGCACACCCGATAGACAGGGGGCGCAGTTGTGGACTGAAGCTTTCTTT. Translated: CASTPDRQGAQLWTEAFF.

This sequence joins TRBV1 and TRBJ1-6; the table assigns TRBD1, which was not confirmed against the DNA. TRBV1 is classified as a pseudogene. The CDR3 contains 14 residues. The CDR3 nucleotides read TGCACCAGCAGCCAGGTAGGGGCTCGCTCACCCCTCCACTTT. It translates to CTSSQVGARSPLHF.

This chain uses TRBV7-3 with TRBJ1-2; possible D gene TRBD1, 5 bases. In germline, CDR1 is SGHTA, CDR2 FQGTGA. The CDR3 totals 13 residues. V lost 5 bases and J lost 3, with 10 bases in between. The CDR3: CASSQGGDYGYTF. DNA of the CDR3: TGTGCCAGCAGCCAGGGTGGCGACTATGGCTACACCTTC.

This chain uses TRBV29-1 with TRBJ2-5; D is possibly TRBD2 (5 bases). The CDR3 covers 14 residues. Germline loops: CDR1 SQVTM, CDR2 ANQGSEA. Trimming took 4 bases from V and 5 from J, leaving 17 bases between them. The CDR3 sequence is CSVVLRLRRETQYF. The CDR3 nucleotides are TGCAGCGTTGTCCTCAGACTGCGGAGGGAGACCCAGTACTTC.

This chain joins TRBV19 and TRBJ1-2; possible D gene TRBD1, 6 bases. The CDR3 is 14 residues long. The V end was cut by 7 bases, the J end by 4 bases, with 16 bases between. CDR1 is LNHDA, CDR2 SQIVND, per germline (reference sequence). CDR3 in amino acids: CASTTPGQSYGYTF. The CDR3 DNA sequence: TGTGCCAGTACCACCCCCGGACAGAGCTATGGCTACACCTTC.

The CDR3 coding sequence is TGTGCCATCAGTGAAATAGACAGGGCCGCCTACGAGCAGTACTTC. Amino acid sequence: CAISEIDRAAYEQYF. The V gene is TRBV10-3, the J gene TRBJ2-7; TRBD1 aligns across 7 bases. After removal of 3 bases from V and 2 bases from J, the junction contained 7 bases not matched to a gene. The length of the CDR3 is 15 residues. Germline V gene data show CDR1 as ENHRY and CDR2 as SYGVKD.

The rearrangement joins TRBV21-1 to TRBJ2-5; the D call TRBD2 from the table was never checked on the DNA. TRBV21-1 represents a pseudogene. The CDR3 runs 17 residues. The CDR3 DNA reads as TGTGCCAGCAGCAACCTTCGTGGAGCGGGAGAGGGGGAGACCCAGTACTTC. Its translation: CASSNLRGAGEGETQYF.

This chain links TRBV5-1 with TRBJ2-3, with a possible D match to TRBD2 (7 bases). Germline V gene data show CDR1 as SGHRS and CDR2 as YFSETQ. Deletions cut 1 base from V and 1 base from J, with 10 bases between. The CDR3 is made up of 15 amino acids. The CDR3 DNA is TGCGCCAGCAGCTTGATGGGGGGGCGCACAGATACGCAGTATTTT. This encodes CASSLMGGRTDTQYF.

The gene calls are TRBV6-1 and TRBJ1-1, with D possibly matching TRBD1 (5 bases). The CDR3 totals 13 residues. Germline loops: CDR1 MNHNS, CDR2 SASEGT. Trimming cost V 4 bases and J 8 bases, with 14 bases left between them. The CDR3 DNA sequence: TGTGCCAGCAGTGGGCTTCCCCAGGGAGAAGCTTTCTTT. Protein product: CASSGLPQGEAFF.